A single sample gave rise to the 13 T cell receptor beta chains below, sequenced in a study of chemoradiotherapy in HPV16-positive cancers. Libraries were prepared by immunoSEQ multiplex PCR; TCRdb keeps only in-frame clonotypes and omits some of them. The profile shows 9,500 to 15,000 clones, roughly 90% of them singletons. Specimen: blood, collected from a patient who underwent chemoradiotherapy. These TCRs come from a human donor with HPV-associated anogenital cancer.

This chain connects TRBV6-5 to TRBJ2-3; 9 nucleotides match TRBD2. The junction had 12 bases not matched to a gene; V was cut back by 6 bases and J by 14 bases. CDR1 and CDR2 (germline): MNHEY, SVGAGI. The CDR3 covers 13 residues. CDR3 coding DNA: TGTGCCAGCAGCAACGGGCGGGGGGGCATTCGGTATTTT. It yields the protein CASSNGRGGIRYF.

The CDR3 nucleotides read TGTGCCAGTTTGGACAGACTCACAGATACGCAGTATTTT. Protein: CASLDRLTDTQYF. V is TRBV2 and J is TRBJ2-3, with D tentatively TRBD1 (6 bases). Germline V gene sequence: CDR1 SNHLY, CDR2 FYNNEI. The CDR3 sequence is 13 residues long. The V gene lost 9 bases and the J gene lost 2 bases, with 12 bases spanning the gap.

V is TRBV6-4 and J is TRBJ1-6; 9 positions agree with TRBD1. The CDR3 is 17 residues long. V lost 5 bases to trimming and J lost 7 bases; unmatched junction nucleotides: 12. The germline V gene encodes CDR1 MRHNA and CDR2 SNTAGT. CDR3 nucleotide sequence: TGTGCCAGCAGTCCGGGACAGGGAGAGTCTTGGAATTCACCCCTCCACTTT. It specifies CASSPGQGESWNSPLHF.

V and J are TRBV2 and TRBJ1-1, with D perhaps TRBD1 (5 bases). The CDR3 runs 13 residues. Trimming took off 6 bases at V and 1 base at J, with 9 bases between the two ends. Germline values: CDR1 SNHLY, CDR2 FYNNEI. The CDR3 loop is CASRRDGNTEAFF. For the CDR3, the DNA is TGTGCCAGCAGAAGGGACGGGAACACTGAAGCTTTCTTT. The full variable domain, with the rest looked up from reference TRBV2 and TRBJ1-1, is EPEVTQTPSHQVTQMGQEVILRCVPISNHLYFYWYRQILGQKVEFLVSFYNNEISEKSEIFDDQFSVERPDGSNFTLKIRSTKLEDSAMYFCASRRDGNTEAFFGQGTRLTVV.

The V call is TRBV19, the J call TRBJ1-2; TRBD1 is a possible D gene (5 bases). Germline CDR1 LNHDA, CDR2 SQIVND (reference sequence). The CDR3 length is 14 residues. The V end was cut by 4 bases, the J end by 5 bases, with 14 bases between. This chain's CDR3 is CASSTGRREYGYTF. The DNA of the CDR3 is TGTGCCAGTAGTACGGGACGTAGGGAATATGGCTACACCTTC.

The J gene is TRBJ2-7, the V gene TRBV10-3; 9 nucleotides align to TRBD1. After removal of 10 bases from V and 7 bases from J, the junction contained 8 bases not matched to a gene. Germline lookup yields CDR1 ENHRY and CDR2 SYGVKD. The CDR3 is 12 residues long. This CDR3 is CATTQGAWEQYF. The CDR3 nucleotides are TGTGCCACCACACAGGGGGCATGGGAGCAGTACTTC.

The V gene is TRBV9, the J gene TRBJ2-6; D gene uncertain. This CDR3 region has 15 residues. With 0 bases removed from V and 1 base from J, the gap between germline ends came to 5 bases. Germline CDR1 and CDR2: SGDLS and YYNGEE. DNA for the CDR3: TGTGCCAGCAGCGTAGCTTCTTCTGGGGCCAACGTCCTGACTTTC. As protein: CASSVASSGANVLTF.

The chain uses TRBV6-6 and TRBJ2-7; 7 bases align to TRBD2. The CDR3 is 13 residues long. The germline V gene has CDR1 MNHNY and CDR2 SVGAGI (reference sequence). V trimming: 0 bases; J trimming: 6 bases; junction bases outside the gene matches: 2. CDR3 nucleotide sequence: TGTGCCAGCAGTTACTCATCGGGGGGCGAGCAGTACTTC. Residues: CASSYSSGGEQYF.

The V and J genes are TRBV7-6 and TRBJ1-1, with D tentatively TRBD1 (5 bases). The CDR3 spans 13 residues. The germline V and J ends were trimmed by 5 bases and 5 bases, with 12 bases remaining between them. Germline V gene lookup returns CDR1 SGHVS and CDR2 FNYEAQ. The CDR3 DNA is TGTGCCAGCAGCCAGGTAGGGGCGACTGAAGCTTTCTTT. Residues: CASSQVGATEAFF.

The chain carries TRBV5-5 and TRBJ2-3, with 8 nucleotides matching TRBD2. V gave up 3 bases and J gave up 7 bases; unmatched junction bases: 7. This CDR3 contains 14 residues. Per germline, CDR1 SGHKS and CDR2 YYEKEE (reference sequence). The CDR3 is CASSWDGGGNTQYF. The CDR3, as DNA: TGTGCCAGCAGCTGGGATGGCGGGGGGAATACGCAGTATTTT.

The chain recombines TRBV11-2 with TRBJ2-2, with D possibly being TRBD2 (6 bases). The V end lost 5 bases, the J end lost 0 bases, and 19 bases lay between the germline ends. This CDR3 spans 18 amino acids. Germline assignment: CDR1 SGHAT and CDR2 FQNNGV. CDR3 amino acids: CASSPTVGRGSNTGELFF. Here the CDR3 DNA reads TGTGCCAGCAGCCCTACAGTGGGGCGGGGTTCGAACACCGGGGAGCTGTTTTTT.

The V and J genes are TRBV19 and TRBJ1-1; 8 bases fit TRBD1. This CDR3 has 15 amino acids. Looked up from germline, CDR1 is LNHDA and CDR2 is SQIVND (reference sequence). Unmatched junction bases numbered 6, after V lost 5 bases and J lost 1 base. The CDR3 DNA reads TGTGCCAGTAGTCTCCCCGGGACAGGGAACACTGAAGCTTTCTTT. It translates to CASSLPGTGNTEAFF.

The chain links TRBV27 to TRBJ2-1; 8 bases agree with TRBD2. The CDR3 length is 14 residues. The trim removed 6 bases at V and 7 bases at J, leaving 8 bases unmatched. Germline CDR1 reads MNHEY; CDR2 reads SMNVEV (reference sequence). The CDR3 spells CASSARGVVNEQFF. DNA of the CDR3: TGTGCCAGCAGCGCGCGGGGGGTGGTGAATGAGCAGTTCTTC.